These 32 T cell receptor beta chains were all obtained from the same sample, sequenced in a study of cytomegalovirus exposure and HLA in healthy donors. The PCR used 60 Vbeta and 13 Jbeta primers. Produced via immunoSEQ multiplex PCR; TCRdb's table is partial and in-frame only. The sample's table shows 120,000 to 150,000 clones. The sequencing input was PBMCs. The receptor source for this set is a woman younger than 35 in good health and CMV-seronegative.

This rearrangement joins TRBV5-1 to TRBJ2-7, with TRBD2 matching 12 bases. The ends lost 1 base at V and 0 bases at J; junction bases unmatched: 8. Looked up from germline, CDR1 is SGHRS and CDR2 is YFSETQ. The CDR3 runs to 18 residues. CDR3 bases: TGCGCCAGCAGCTTGAGGGGGCTAGCGGGAGGGAGCTCCTACGAGCAGTACTTC. Encoded protein: CASSLRGLAGGSSYEQYF. The whole variable domain, filled in from reference TRBV5-1 and TRBJ2-7, reads KAGVTQTPRYLIKTRGQQVTLSCSPISGHRSVSWYQQTPGQGLQFLFEYFSETQRNKGNFPGRFSGRQFSNSRSEMNVSTLELGDSALYLCASSLRGLAGGSSYEQYFGPGTRLTVT.

This chain uses TRBV4-3 with TRBJ2-1; TRBD2 is a possible D gene (6 bases). CDR1 is LGHNA and CDR2 is YSLEER in the germline V gene. This CDR3 has 20 amino acids. With 1 base removed from V and 2 bases from J, the gap between germline ends came to 24 bases. The CDR3 bases are TGCGCCAGCAGCCAAGGCGTCCAGTCGTGGCCGGGGGACCCCTACAATGAGCAGTTCTTC. It specifies CASSQGVQSWPGDPYNEQFF.

The chain employs TRBV5-1 and TRBJ2-7, with 12 bases matching TRBD2. The CDR3 spans 18 residues. CDR1 and CDR2 from the germline V gene are SGHRS and YFSETQ. V gave up 4 bases and J gave up 6 bases; unmatched junction bases: 17. The CDR3 nucleotides read TGCGCCAGCAGCCTGACTAGCGGGAGATATCGCGATCGGGCCGAGCAGTACTTC. Translating it yields CASSLTSGRYRDRAEQYF.

The chain employs TRBV30 and TRBJ1-1; D ambiguous. Trimming removed 3 bases at V and 1 base at J, with 3 bases between. This CDR3 is 11 amino acids long. CDR1 and CDR2 from the germline V gene are GTSNPN and SVGIG (reference sequence). CDR3: CAWRQNTEAFF. CDR3 in DNA: TGTGCCTGGAGACAGAACACTGAAGCTTTCTTT.

V gene TRBV5-4 combines with J gene TRBJ2-5, with a tentative D call TRBD1 (6 bases). The CDR3 consists of 14 residues. From germline, CDR1 is SGHNT and CDR2 YYREEE (reference sequence). V lost 0 bases and J lost 5, with 11 bases in between. The CDR3 DNA reads TGTGCCAGCAGCTTGGAGGGCCAGGGGGAGACCCAGTACTTC. Amino acids: CASSLEGQGETQYF.

This chain links TRBV7-9 with TRBJ2-1; the match to TRBD2 covers 9 bases. V dropped 5 bases and J dropped 10; count of bases not matched to a gene: 9. This CDR3 has 14 amino acids. Germline loops: CDR1 SEHNR, CDR2 FQNEAQ (reference sequence). CDR3 in DNA: TGTGCCAGCAGCAATAGCGGGAGAGGCTGGGAGCAGTTCTTC. It yields the protein CASSNSGRGWEQFF.

A remark on this clone: Distinct nucleotide sequences in the sample also encode this CDR3. The rearrangement uses TRBV9 and TRBJ2-3; D is unresolved. Trimming stripped 0 bases from V and 6 bases from J, with 2 bases between. The CDR3 sequence is 11 residues long. Germline V gene sequence: CDR1 SGDLS, CDR2 YYNGEE. CDR3 nucleotides: TGTGCCAGCAGCGTAGCGGATACGCAGTATTTT. This gives the protein CASSVADTQYF.

This chain links TRBV15 with TRBJ2-3; D uncertain. V lost 0 bases and J lost 2, with 6 bases in between. The germline gives CDR1 LNHNV, CDR2 YYDKDF (reference sequence). The CDR3 runs to 14 residues. The CDR3 is CATSRDMATDTQYF. CDR3 DNA sequence: TGTGCCACCAGCAGAGATATGGCCACAGATACGCAGTATTTT. Together with reference TRBV15 and TRBJ2-3, the CDR3 gives the full variable domain: DAMVIQNPRYQVTQFGKPVTLSCSQTLNHNVMYWYQQKSSQAPKLLFHYYDKDFNNEADTPDNFQSRRPNTSFCFLDIRSPGLGDTAMYLCATSRDMATDTQYFGPGTRLTVL.

The V gene is TRBV7-7, the J gene TRBJ2-5; D is perhaps TRBD2 (6 bases). The germline CDR1 and CDR2 sequences are SSHAT and FNYEAQ (reference sequence). V was clipped by 6 bases and J by 4 bases, with 12 bases between them. This CDR3 region has 13 residues. Here the CDR3 DNA reads TGTGCCAGCAGTAGGGACTTCGGAGAGACCCAGTACTTC. Amino acid sequence: CASSRDFGETQYF.

This chain connects TRBV14 to TRBJ1-4; D uncertain. V shed 2 bases and J shed 8 bases, with 6 bases lying between them. The germline CDR1 and CDR2 sequences are SGHDN and FVKESK. This CDR3 has 12 residues. The CDR3 DNA follows: TGTGCCAGCAGCCAATTCTCGGAAAAACTGTTTTTT. It translates to CASSQFSEKLFF.

This chain links TRBV27 with TRBJ1-5; D call uncertain. CDR1 MNHEY and CDR2 SMNVEV come from the germline V gene (reference sequence). Trimming took 5 bases from V and 3 from J, leaving 8 bases between them. The CDR3 is 13 amino acids. The CDR3 DNA is TGTGCCAGCAGTCAGGATCTCAATCAGCCCCAGCATTTT. This gives the protein CASSQDLNQPQHF.

The chain carries TRBV5-4 and TRBJ2-1; 9 bases are a match to TRBD2. After removal of 5 bases from V and 6 bases from J, the junction contained 9 bases not matched to a gene. CDR3 length: 15 residues. Germline values: CDR1 SGHNT, CDR2 YYREEE (reference sequence). The CDR3: CASRPGTSRSNEQFF. CDR3 DNA sequence: TGTGCCAGCAGACCCGGGACTAGCAGAAGCAATGAGCAGTTCTTC.

The rearrangement joins TRBV9 to TRBJ2-2; 8 nucleotides agree with TRBD1. The V segment lost 3 bases and the J segment 5 bases; nucleotides outside the gene matches: 3. The CDR3 spans 14 residues. Germline lookup yields CDR1 SGDLS and CDR2 YYNGEE. The CDR3 nucleotides are TGTGCCAGCAGCGAGAGGACAGGGACCGGGGAGCTGTTTTTT. Translated, it gives CASSERTGTGELFF.

CDR3 sequence: CASSYSGVSNEKLFF. CDR3 bases: TGTGCCAGCAGTTACTCGGGAGTATCCAATGAAAAACTGTTTTTT. The V gene is TRBV6-5, the J gene TRBJ1-4, with D uncertain. Germline assignment: CDR1 MNHEY and CDR2 SVGAGI. Trimming stripped 0 bases from V and 5 bases from J, with 10 bases between. The CDR3 has 15 residues.

Worth noting for this clone: The sample carries other DNA sequences with the same CDR3. V is TRBV15 and J is TRBJ2-5; TRBD2 aligns across 9 bases. J lost 2 bases, V lost 5 bases, and 9 bases had no gene match. The CDR3 is 16 amino acids. Looked up from germline, CDR1 is LNHNV and CDR2 is YYDKDF (reference sequence). The CDR3 region has the DNA TGTGCCACCAGCGTAGGGTCCGGACTAGCGCAAGAGACCCAGTACTTC. Translation: CATSVGSGLAQETQYF. Using reference TRBV15 and TRBJ2-5 for the parts outside the CDR3, the full variable domain is DAMVIQNPRYQVTQFGKPVTLSCSQTLNHNVMYWYQQKSSQAPKLLFHYYDKDFNNEADTPDNFQSRRPNTSFCFLDIRSPGLGDTAMYLCATSVGSGLAQETQYFGPGTRLLVL.

V is TRBV2 and J is TRBJ2-4; possibly TRBD1 for D (6 bases). CDR3 length equals 14 residues. The V gene lost 7 bases and the J gene lost 4 bases, with 14 bases spanning the gap. Germline CDR1 SNHLY, CDR2 FYNNEI. Written as DNA, the CDR3 is TGTGCCAGCAACCCGACAGGACTTAAAAACATTCAGTACTTC. It translates to CASNPTGLKNIQYF. The variable domain in full, with the rest retrieved from reference TRBV2 and TRBJ2-4, is EPEVTQTPSHQVTQMGQEVILRCVPISNHLYFYWYRQILGQKVEFLVSFYNNEISEKSEIFDDQFSVERPDGSNFTLKIRSTKLEDSAMYFCASNPTGLKNIQYFGAGTRLSVL.

Worth noting for this clone: The junction differs from germline at one of its ends, possibly a read error. The chain has TRBV4-1 and TRBJ2-1, with 7 bases identical to TRBD2. This CDR3 is built from 14 residues. Germline values: CDR1 MGHRA, CDR2 YSYEKL. CDR3 region: CASSRPRAGTNPVF. The DNA of the CDR3 is TGCGCCAGCAGCCGACCAAGAGCCGGGACTAACCCTGTCTTC.

The chain uses TRBV4-3 and TRBJ2-3, with D tentatively TRBD2 (6 bases). This CDR3 region has 16 residues. Trimming removed 2 bases at V and 3 bases at J, with 15 bases between. Germline assignment: CDR1 LGHNA and CDR2 YSLEER. The CDR3 sequence: CASSQSRDSQTDTQYF. The CDR3 DNA sequence: TGCGCCAGCAGCCAATCCCGGGACTCCCAAACAGATACGCAGTATTTT.

V and J are TRBV4-1 and TRBJ2-5; a possible D gene is TRBD2 (6 bases). Trimming stripped 1 base from V and 4 bases from J, with 19 bases between. CDR1 is MGHRA, CDR2 YSYEKL, per germline. The CDR3 length is 17 residues. Written as DNA, the CDR3 is TGCGCCAGCAGCCAAGGAGTACGCGGGACCGGGCGAGAGACCCAGTACTTC. It codes for CASSQGVRGTGRETQYF.

This chain uses TRBV30 with TRBJ2-2; TRBD1 agrees at 7 bases. The germline V gene has CDR1 GTSNPN and CDR2 SVGIG (reference sequence). There are 16 residues in the CDR3. V lost 2 bases to trimming and J lost 7 bases; unmatched junction nucleotides: 13. The CDR3 region is CAWSFTDRVVVGELFF. The CDR3 DNA is TGTGCCTGGAGTTTTACAGACAGGGTCGTGGTCGGGGAGCTGTTTTTT. Together with reference TRBV30 and TRBJ2-2, the CDR3 gives the full variable domain: SQTIHQWPATLVQPVGSPLSLECTVEGTSNPNLYWYRQAAGRGLQLLFYSVGIGQISSEVPQNLSASRPQDRQFILSSKKLLLSDSGFYLCAWSFTDRVVVGELFFGEGSRLTVL.

The chain couples TRBV9 to TRBJ2-7; TRBD2 aligns across 8 bases. J was trimmed by 0 bases and V by 2 bases; bases with no gene match: 7. Per the germline V gene, CDR1 is SGDLS and CDR2 is YYNGEE. CDR3 length equals 16 residues. The DNA of the CDR3 is TGTGCCAGCAGCGTGTGTCCAAGCGGGAGCTCCTACGAGCAGTACGTC. Translation gives CASSVCPSGSSYEQYV.

This chain connects TRBV18 to TRBJ1-2, with D possibly TRBD1 on 5 matching bases. The CDR3 is 16 residues long. The germline V and J ends were trimmed by 5 bases and 6 bases, with 22 bases remaining between them. Germline V gives CDR1 KGHSH, CDR2 LQKENI. CDR3 nucleotides: TGTGCCAGCTCAACCTACTCGGGGGGAGGAAGAAATGGCTACACCTTC. This gives the protein CASSTYSGGGRNGYTF.

The chain carries TRBV27 and TRBJ2-3, with 8 bases identical to TRBD2. The germline V gene has CDR1 MNHEY and CDR2 SMNVEV (reference sequence). The CDR3 is made up of 15 amino acids. The J segment lost 6 bases and the V segment lost 2 bases, leaving 7 bases of the junction unmatched. The CDR3 DNA follows: TGTGCCAGCAGTTTACCCGGACTAGCCGGGGATACGCAGTATTTT. Translation gives CASSLPGLAGDTQYF.

V gene TRBV30 combines with J gene TRBJ1-1; 11 bases agree with TRBD1. Germline V gene data show CDR1 as GTSNPN and CDR2 as SVGIG (reference sequence). The CDR3 extends over 15 amino acids. V was clipped by 0 bases and J by 4 bases; unmatched bases: 4. The CDR3 bases are TGTGCCTGGAGTGTAGGGGGGACAGGGGGCACTGAAGCTTTCTTT. It codes for CAWSVGGTGGTEAFF.

The rearrangement uses TRBV9 and TRBJ2-2; 12 bases map to TRBD2. The junction had 5 bases not matched to a gene; V was cut back by 3 bases and J by 5 bases. The germline gives CDR1 SGDLS, CDR2 YYNGEE. The CDR3 has 16 amino acids. This CDR3 reads CASSAELAGGTGELFF. CDR3 sequence (DNA): TGTGCCAGCAGCGCTGAACTAGCGGGAGGTACCGGGGAGCTGTTTTTT.

The CDR3 DNA is TGTGCCAGCAGCTTGGGGCAAGCAACTAATGAAAAACTGTTTTTT. Translating it yields CASSLGQATNEKLFF. The genes are TRBV5-8 and TRBJ1-4; unclear D gene. V was cut by 0 bases and J by 0 bases, with 6 bases left in between. The CDR3 consists of 15 residues. The germline V gene encodes CDR1 SGHTS and CDR2 YDEGEE.

This chain joins TRBV27 and TRBJ1-3; 8 bases map to TRBD1. Germline assignment: CDR1 MNHEY and CDR2 SMNVEV (reference sequence). This CDR3 has 13 amino acids. V lost 5 bases to trimming and J lost 9 bases; unmatched junction nucleotides: 6. The CDR3 sequence: CASSGQGDGTIYF. CDR3 in DNA: TGTGCCAGCAGTGGACAGGGAGATGGCACCATATATTTT.

This rearrangement joins TRBV5-4 to TRBJ1-1; 10 bases are shared with TRBD1. CDR1 and CDR2 from the germline V gene are SGHNT and YYREEE (reference sequence). V shed 4 bases, J shed 4 bases, and the junction held 10 bases outside the gene matches. The CDR3 has 16 residues. CDR3 DNA sequence: TGTGCCAGCAGCCCGCGACAGGGGGCGCCGACCACTGAAGCTTTCTTT. This sequence encodes CASSPRQGAPTTEAFF.

The rearrangement links TRBV5-1 to TRBJ1-4; D might be TRBD1 (5 bases). V was cut by 2 bases and J by 2 bases, with 10 bases left in between. Germline CDR1 is SGHRS and CDR2 is YFSETQ. The CDR3 consists of 15 residues. The CDR3 DNA follows: TGCGCCAGCAGCTTCCGGGGGACGACTAATGAAAAACTGTTTTTT. Amino acids: CASSFRGTTNEKLFF.

The chain has TRBV6-4 and TRBJ1-2, with 8 nucleotides matching TRBD1. J lost 6 bases, V lost 8 bases, and 17 bases had no gene match. Germline CDR1 is MRHNA and CDR2 is SNTAGT. The CDR3 has 16 residues. CDR3 in DNA: TGTGCCAGCGACCCCCACCCAAAGGACAGGGAAGATGGCTACACCTTC. Residues: CASDPHPKDREDGYTF.

The chain couples TRBV9 to TRBJ2-7; TRBD2 aligns across 7 bases. Germline CDR1 and CDR2: SGDLS and YYNGEE. Unmatched junction bases numbered 7, after V lost 4 bases and J lost 0 bases. The CDR3 contains 15 residues. CDR3 nucleotide sequence: TGTGCCAGCAGCTTTACAGCGGGGAGCTCCTACGAGCAGTACTTC. Its protein is CASSFTAGSSYEQYF.

The genes are TRBV7-8 and TRBJ2-5; TRBD2 matches at 9 bases. There are 15 residues in the CDR3. Germline CDR1 reads SGHVS; CDR2 reads FQNEAQ. J was trimmed by 2 bases and V by 3 bases; bases with no gene match: 4. CDR3 coding DNA: TGTGCCAGCAGCTTCCTAGCGGGGCAACAAGAGACCCAGTACTTC. This sequence encodes CASSFLAGQQETQYF.